This T cell receptor (beta chain) derives from a study of cytomegalovirus exposure and HLA in healthy donors. General study findings and limits: Cytomegalovirus status was reportedly diagnosed by the classifier with high specificity and sensitivity.

Concerning this clone itself: Its specificity is unknown.

The PCR was carried out with 60 Vbeta primers and 13 Jbeta primers. Using immunoSEQ multiplex PCR, the repertoire was profiled, and TCRdb retains in-frame clones only, with some absent. The table lists around 210,000 clones, about 88% of them singletons. Likely unrecorded immune exposures existed in these nominally healthy donors. The V gene's germline CDR1 is WSHSY and CDR2 SAAADI. The trim removed 3 bases at V and 6 bases at J, leaving 5 bases unmatched. The CDR3 spans 14 residues. The sample consisted of PBMCs. This TCR was recovered from a girl aged 2 to 9 in good health and CMV-seronegative. The gene calls are TRBV10-2 and TRBJ2-7; 10 bases line up with TRBD2. CDR3 residues: CASSELAGRVEQYF. The CDR3 coding sequence is TGCGCCAGCAGTGAACTAGCGGGGAGGGTCGAGCAGTACTTC.